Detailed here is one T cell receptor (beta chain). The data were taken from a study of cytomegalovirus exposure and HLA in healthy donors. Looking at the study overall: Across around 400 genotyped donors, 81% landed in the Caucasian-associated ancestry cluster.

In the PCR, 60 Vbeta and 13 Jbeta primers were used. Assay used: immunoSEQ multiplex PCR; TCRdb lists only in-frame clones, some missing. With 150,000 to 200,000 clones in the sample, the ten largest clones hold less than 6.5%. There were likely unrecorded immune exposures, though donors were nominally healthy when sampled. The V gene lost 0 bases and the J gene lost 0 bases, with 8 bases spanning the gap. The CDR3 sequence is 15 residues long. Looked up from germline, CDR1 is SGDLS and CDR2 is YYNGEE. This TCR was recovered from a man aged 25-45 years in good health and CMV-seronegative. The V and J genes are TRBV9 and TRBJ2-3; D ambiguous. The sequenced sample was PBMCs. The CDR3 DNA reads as TGTGCCAGCAGCGTAGGTCTAACTAGCACAGATACGCAGTATTTT. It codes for CASSVGLTSTDTQYF.